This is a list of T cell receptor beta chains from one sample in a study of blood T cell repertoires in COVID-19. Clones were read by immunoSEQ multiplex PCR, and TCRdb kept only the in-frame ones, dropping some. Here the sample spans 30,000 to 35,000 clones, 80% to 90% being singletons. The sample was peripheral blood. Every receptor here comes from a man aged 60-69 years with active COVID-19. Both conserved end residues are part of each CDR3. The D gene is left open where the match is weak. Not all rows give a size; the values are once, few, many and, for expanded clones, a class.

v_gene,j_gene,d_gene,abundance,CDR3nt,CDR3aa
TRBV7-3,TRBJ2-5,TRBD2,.,TGTGCCAGCAGCGTCGGGGGGGCCTCGGTCGAGACCCAGTACTTC,CASSVGGASVETQYF
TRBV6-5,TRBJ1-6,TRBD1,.,TGTGCCAGCACCGACAGGGGTGGCGGGAATTCACCCCTCCACTTT,CASTDRGGGNSPLHF
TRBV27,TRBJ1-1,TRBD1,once,TGTGCCAGCAGTCCAGGGACAGCCCAGAACACTGAAGCTTTCTTT,CASSPGTAQNTEAFF
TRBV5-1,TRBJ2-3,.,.,TGCGCCAGCAGCTTAGATAGCGGTAGCACAGATACGCAGTATTTT,CASSLDSGSTDTQYF
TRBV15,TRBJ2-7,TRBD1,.,TGTGCCACCAGCTTCGACAGGGGGCGCGAGCAGTACTTC,CATSFDRGREQYF
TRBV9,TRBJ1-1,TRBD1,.,TGTGCCAGCAGCGTAGGAGTCAGGGGGGACACTGAAGCTTTCTTT,CASSVGVRGDTEAFF
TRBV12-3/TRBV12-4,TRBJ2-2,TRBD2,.,TGTGCCAGCACCCGGGACTATGGGGGGGAGCTGTTTTTT,CASTRDYGGELFF
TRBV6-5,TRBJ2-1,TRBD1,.,TGTGCCATTTCGGGACAGACTGAGCAGTTCTTC,CAISGQTEQFF
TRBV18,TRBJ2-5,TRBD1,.,TGTGCCAGCTCACCACCGGCTGGACAGGGTCCGGAGACCCAGTACTTC,CASSPPAGQGPETQYF
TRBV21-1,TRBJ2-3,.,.,TGTGCCAGTCAGAATCCCGGGGAGCTCCCTAGGGCAGATACGCAGTATTTT,CASQNPGELPRADTQYF
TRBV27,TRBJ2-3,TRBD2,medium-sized,TGTGCCAGCAGCCGGGGGACTAGCGGGAGAACAGATACGCAGTATTTT,CASSRGTSGRTDTQYF
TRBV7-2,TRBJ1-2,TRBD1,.,TGTGCCAGCAGCTTAGTGGGACAGCTCTATGGCTACACCTTC,CASSLVGQLYGYTF
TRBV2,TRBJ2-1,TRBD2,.,TGTGCCAGCAGTGCGGGGACTAGCTCCTACAATGAGCAGTTCTTC,CASSAGTSSYNEQFF
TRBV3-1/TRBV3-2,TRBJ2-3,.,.,TGTGCCAGCAGCCAAGATTCGGGGATGGATACGCAGTATTTT,CASSQDSGMDTQYF
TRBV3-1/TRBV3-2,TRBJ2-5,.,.,TGTGCCAGCAGCCAAGAAAGAGCCAGGCCTGGGACCCAGTACTTC,CASSQERARPGTQYF
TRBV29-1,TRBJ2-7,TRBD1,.,TGCAGCGGTGGGACAGACTACGAGCAGTACTTC,CSGGTDYEQYF
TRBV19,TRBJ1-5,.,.,TGTGCCAGTAGCATCCAGGGATATAGCAATCAGCCCCAGCATTTT,CASSIQGYSNQPQHF
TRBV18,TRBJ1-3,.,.,TGTGCCAGCTCACCACAGCAGGACTCTGGAAACACCATATATTTT,CASSPQQDSGNTIYF
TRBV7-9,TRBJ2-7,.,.,TGTGCCAGCAGCTTAGCGTTCGACGAGCAGTACTTC,CASSLAFDEQYF
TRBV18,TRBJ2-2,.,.,TGTGCCAGCTTACCACCGGCCCGGAGACACACCGGGGAGCTGTTTTTT,CASLPPARRHTGELFF
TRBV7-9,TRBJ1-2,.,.,TGTGCCAGCAGCCCCCGAGAGGGGAGGAAGAATGGCTACACCTTC,CASSPREGRKNGYTF
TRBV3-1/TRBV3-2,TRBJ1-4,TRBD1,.,TGTGCCAGCAGCCAATCACCGGTAAGACAGGGAATAAAAAAACTGTTTTTT,CASSQSPVRQGIKKLFF
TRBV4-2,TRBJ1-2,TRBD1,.,TGTGCCAGCAGCCAAGCCGGGACAGGCCTTAACACCTTC,CASSQAGTGLNTF
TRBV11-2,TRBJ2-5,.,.,TGTGCCAGCAGCTTAGAAGCGGCGAGGATGGAGACCCAGTACTTC,CASSLEAARMETQYF
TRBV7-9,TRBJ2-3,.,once,TGTGCCAGCAGCTTAGACAGGGCGCGTGGTACGCAGTATTTT,CASSLDRARGTQYF
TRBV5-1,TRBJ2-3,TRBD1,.,TGCGCCAGCAGCATAGACAGGGCCAACACAGATACGCAGTATTTT,CASSIDRANTDTQYF
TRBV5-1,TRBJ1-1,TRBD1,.,TGCGCCAGCAGCTTGGCCACAGGGGGGTACACTGAAGCTTTCTTT,CASSLATGGYTEAFF
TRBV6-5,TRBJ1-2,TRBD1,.,TGTGCCAGCAGAGGACAGGGTTACTATGGCTACACCTTC,CASRGQGYYGYTF
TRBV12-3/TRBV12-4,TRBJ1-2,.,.,TGTGCCAGCAAAATGGGGCACTATGGCTACACCTTC,CASKMGHYGYTF
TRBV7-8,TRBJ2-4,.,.,TGTGCCAGCAGCGAAAGTCGGTCCGGAAACATTCAGTACTTC,CASSESRSGNIQYF
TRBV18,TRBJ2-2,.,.,TGTGCCAGCTCACCGACAGGTCCCCGAACCAACACCGGGGAGCTGTTTTTT,CASSPTGPRTNTGELFF
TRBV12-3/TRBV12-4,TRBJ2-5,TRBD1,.,TGTGCCAGCCGGGACAGGGGGCAAGAGACCCAGTACTTC,CASRDRGQETQYF